The sequence of this T cell receptor (beta chain) was determined in a study of T cells in localized non-small cell lung cancer (dated by TCRdb to the early 2020s). For the wider study: The study examined T cell repertoires in roughly 240 patients with early-stage NSCLC and compared tumors with uninvolved tumor-adjacent lungs. The mean age of the NSCLC patients was roughly 63 years, with 130 or so men and 85 to 110 women. The cohort consisted of around 250 treatment-naive NSCLC patients whose localized lung tumors had been resected. Overall study results and their limits: The highest T cell clonality was observed in uninvolved tumor-adjacent lung, where clonality exceeded that of tumor, suggesting that antigenic responses were more focused in uninvolved tumor-adjacent lung. Because of the exploratory design, TCR variables were selected using unadjusted p-values without false-discovery rate correction. Because multi-region tumor sequencing was not performed, intratumor heterogeneity could not be ruled out. Higher blood T cell density associated with longer overall survival, while higher adjacent-lung clonality associated with shorter survival. A median of 57 of the top 100 tumor clones turned up in the paired uninvolved adjacent lung, and fewer than 35 of those clones also ranked among the top 100 of that same adjacent lung.

At diagnosis, tumor, uninvolved tumor-adjacent lung and peripheral blood were collected and then preserved as a mix of FFPE and fresh-frozen material. For TCR repertoire profiling, the blood samples were analyzed as peripheral blood mononuclear cells. The immunoSEQ Assay was used to sequence TCR beta CDR3 regions from DNA. In the authors' own workflow: T cell density was computed as TCR beta template counts normalized to usable DNA estimated by amplifying housekeeping genes. Richness was estimated using the preseqR package, with extrapolation to 400,000 templates for PBMC samples and to 120,000 templates for tissue samples. Clonality was taken to be one minus Pielou's evenness. Tissue-enriched TCRs were identified through differential abundance testing performed on productive amino-acid clonotypes, with a minimum total count of 5 and an alpha of 0.1. Repertoire overlap between compartments was quantified with the Jaccard Index and Morisita Overlap Index. GLIPH grouped TCR beta CDR3s together with public tetramer-defined viral CDR3s, and a viral motif had to include at least three viral sequences and show V-gene enrichment. TCRdb retrieved this table from immuneACCESS and kept in-frame rearrangements only. Not all clones are present; in checked studies, unresolved V genes account for under half, and no reason is known for the remainder. V and J calls and clone size are those listed in that table; D and trimming were worked out from the DNA. The sample table lists about 19,000 clones, 80% to 95% of them with a count of one. Together, the top ten hold roughly 3.9% of the sample.

This clone was seen once. The antigen it recognizes is unknown. The record has no base qualities; no much larger clone is one base away. Via the germline V gene (reference sequence), CDR1 is MNHNY and CDR2 SVGAGI. Including the terminal cysteine and phenylalanine, the CDR3 comprises 15 residues. CDR3 DNA only is kept here, 45 bases in frame from base 1. Compared with germline, V lacks 2 bases and J lacks 6 bases; bases without a gene match: 8. The receptor's source is a male donor at least 60 years old with stage I squamous cell lung carcinoma. The sequencing here drew on peripheral blood, taken before any cancer treatment. The chain is made from TRBV6-6 and TRBJ1-2, with TRBD1 matching 8 junction bases. The DNA reads TGTGCCAGCAGTTACGGTGGGCAGGGGGCAAATGGCTACACCTTC. It translates as CASSYGGQGANGYTF.